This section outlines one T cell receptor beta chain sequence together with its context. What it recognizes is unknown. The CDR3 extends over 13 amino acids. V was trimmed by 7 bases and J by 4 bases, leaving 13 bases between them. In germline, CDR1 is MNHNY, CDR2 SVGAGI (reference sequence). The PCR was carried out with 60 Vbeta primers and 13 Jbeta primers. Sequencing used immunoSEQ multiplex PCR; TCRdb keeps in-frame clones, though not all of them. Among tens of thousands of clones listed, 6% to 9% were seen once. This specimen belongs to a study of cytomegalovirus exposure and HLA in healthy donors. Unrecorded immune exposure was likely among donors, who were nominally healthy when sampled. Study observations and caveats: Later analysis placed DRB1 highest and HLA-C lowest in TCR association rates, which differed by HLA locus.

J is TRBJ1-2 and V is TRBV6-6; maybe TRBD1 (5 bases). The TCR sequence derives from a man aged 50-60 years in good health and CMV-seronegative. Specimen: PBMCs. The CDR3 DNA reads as TGTGCCAGCAATCCTGCGGACACCTATGGCTACACCTTC. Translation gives CASNPADTYGYTF.